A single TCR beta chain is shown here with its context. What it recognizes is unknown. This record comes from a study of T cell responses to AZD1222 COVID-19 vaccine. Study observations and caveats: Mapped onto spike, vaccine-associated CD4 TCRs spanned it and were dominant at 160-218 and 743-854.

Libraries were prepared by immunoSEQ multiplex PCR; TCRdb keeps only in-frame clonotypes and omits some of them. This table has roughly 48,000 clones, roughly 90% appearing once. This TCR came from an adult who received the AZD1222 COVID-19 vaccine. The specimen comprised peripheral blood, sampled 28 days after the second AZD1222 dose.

CDR3 sequence: CASSVLRELAGGLYEQYF. Written as DNA, the CDR3 is TGTGCCAGCAGTGTTCTCCGGGAACTAGCGGGAGGTCTCTACGAGCAGTACTTC. The chain uses TRBV2 and TRBJ2-7; 12 positions agree with TRBD2. The CDR3 is made up of 18 amino acids. Losses at the gene ends were 4 bases for V and 3 bases for J; bases not matched to a gene: 13. Germline lookup yields CDR1 SNHLY and CDR2 FYNNEI.